This T cell receptor beta chain emerged from a study of T cells in Graves' hyperthyroidism and ophthalmopathy. The J segment lost 3 bases and the V segment lost 1 base, leaving 8 bases of the junction unmatched. This CDR3 has 17 residues. Germline V lookup: CDR1 SGHTA, CDR2 FQGNSA. Researchers amplified the TCR beta CDR3 regions from RNA transcripts. The HTBI primer set drove a first-round RT-PCR of the TCR CDR3. One entry per CDR3 protein, called by TCRdb with MiXCR from the multiplex PCR reads. This sample yields over 200,000 distinct CDR3 sequences, of which approximately 20% are seen a single time; 44% belongs to the top ten.

The rearrangement joins TRBV7-2 to TRBJ1-5; TRBD1 agrees at 8 bases. Input material: blood. The receptor was isolated from a man aged 35 to 55 with Graves' hyperthyroidism. CDR3 in amino acids: CASSLGHRGLVNQPQHF. CDR3 DNA: TGTGCCAGCAGCTTAGGCCACAGGGGGTTGGTCAATCAGCCCCAGCATTTT.